Ten or more counts support the clone carrying this T cell receptor (beta chain). The antigen is unknown. The germline gives CDR1 MNHEY, CDR2 SMNVEV (reference sequence). The CDR3 is 14 amino acids. V was pared by 5 bases and J by 1 base, with 11 bases between. Each CDR3 protein gets one entry after TCRdb re-called the RACE reads with MiXCR. Of 300,000 to 450,000 distinct CDR3 sequences listed, roughly 5% were seen once; the top ten hold approximately 2.5%. Noted time point: patch test 1, 2 weeks after DPC sensitization. Specified treatment: therapeutic diphenylcyclopropenone sensitization with weekly scalp DPC. The sample originates from a study of human T cells and chemical hapten exposure. Whole-study findings and limits: It was expanded TCRs that formed significantly more large CDR3 similarity clusters than controls did. Higher patch test scores went with higher counts of PT1 expanded TCRs.

Sequencing used whole blood, obtained in connection with sensitization to the hapten diphenylcyclopropenone (DPC). J is TRBJ2-5 and V is TRBV27; no clear D. The TCR was taken from a woman aged 45 to 65 with alopecia areata. Some clones in this sample may be carry-over from other donors' samples. CDR3 in DNA: TGTGCCAGCAGTAGAGTGGGCAGCCAAGAGACCCAGTACTTC. The encoded protein is CASSRVGSQETQYF.